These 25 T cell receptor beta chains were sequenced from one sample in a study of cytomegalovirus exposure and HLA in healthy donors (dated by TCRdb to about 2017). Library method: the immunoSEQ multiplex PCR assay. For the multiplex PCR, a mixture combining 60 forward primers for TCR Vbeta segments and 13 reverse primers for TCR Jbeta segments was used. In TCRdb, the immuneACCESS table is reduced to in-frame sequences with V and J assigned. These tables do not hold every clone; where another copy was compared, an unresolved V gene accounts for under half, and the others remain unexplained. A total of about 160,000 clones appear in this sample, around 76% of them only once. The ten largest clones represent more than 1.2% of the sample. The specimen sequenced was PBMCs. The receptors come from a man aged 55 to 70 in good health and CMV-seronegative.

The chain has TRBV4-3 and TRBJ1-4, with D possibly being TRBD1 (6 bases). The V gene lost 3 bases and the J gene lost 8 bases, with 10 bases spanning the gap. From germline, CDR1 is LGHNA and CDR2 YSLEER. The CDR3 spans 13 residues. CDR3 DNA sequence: TGCGCCAGCAGCCAGGGACATTGGGAAAAACTGTTTTTT. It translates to CASSQGHWEKLFF.

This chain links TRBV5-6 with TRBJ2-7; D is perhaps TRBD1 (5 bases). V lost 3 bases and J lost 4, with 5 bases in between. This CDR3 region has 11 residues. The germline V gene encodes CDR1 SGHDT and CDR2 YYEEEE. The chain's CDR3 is CASSSGYEQYF. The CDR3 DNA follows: TGTGCCAGCAGCTCAGGGTACGAGCAGTACTTC.

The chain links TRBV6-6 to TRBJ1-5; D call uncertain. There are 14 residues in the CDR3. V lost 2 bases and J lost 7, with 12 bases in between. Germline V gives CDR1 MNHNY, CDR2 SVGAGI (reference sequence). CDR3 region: CASSYVRSGQPQHF. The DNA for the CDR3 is TGTGCCAGCAGTTACGTGCGGTCCGGCCAGCCCCAGCATTTT.

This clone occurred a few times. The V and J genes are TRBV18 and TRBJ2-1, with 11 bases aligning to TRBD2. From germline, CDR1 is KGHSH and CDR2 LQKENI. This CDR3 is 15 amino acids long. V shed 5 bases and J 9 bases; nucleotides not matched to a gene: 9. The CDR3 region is CASSELAGAGGEQFF. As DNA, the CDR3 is TGTGCCAGCTCAGAACTAGCGGGAGCAGGAGGTGAGCAGTTCTTC.

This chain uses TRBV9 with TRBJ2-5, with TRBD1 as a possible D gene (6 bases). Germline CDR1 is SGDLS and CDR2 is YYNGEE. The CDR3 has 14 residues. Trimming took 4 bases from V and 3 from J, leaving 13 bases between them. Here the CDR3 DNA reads TGTGCCAGCAGCCTTCGAGGGGGAGAAGAGACCCAGTACTTC. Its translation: CASSLRGGEETQYF.

The DNA of the CDR3 is TGCGCCAGCAATTATTTGGCGGGAATGAACACTGAAGCTTTCTTT. Encoded protein: CASNYLAGMNTEAFF. This chain links TRBV5-1 with TRBJ1-1; D is unresolved. Germline assignment: CDR1 SGHRS and CDR2 YFSETQ. V was shortened by 6 bases and J by 0 bases, with 15 bases between the two germline ends. This CDR3 contains 15 residues.

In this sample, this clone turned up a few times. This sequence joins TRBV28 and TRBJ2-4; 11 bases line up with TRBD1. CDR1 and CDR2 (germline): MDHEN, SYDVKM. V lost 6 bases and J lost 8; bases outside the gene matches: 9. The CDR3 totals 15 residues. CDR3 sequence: CASSQEGTGGYIQYF. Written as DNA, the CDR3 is TGTGCCAGCAGCCAAGAAGGGACAGGGGGGTACATTCAGTACTTC.

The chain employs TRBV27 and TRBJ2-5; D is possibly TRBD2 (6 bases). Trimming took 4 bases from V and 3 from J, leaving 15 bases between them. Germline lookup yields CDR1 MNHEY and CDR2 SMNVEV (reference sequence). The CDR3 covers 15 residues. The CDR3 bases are TGTGCCAGCAGTTCTACAGCGGCGGGGAAAGAGACCCAGTACTTC. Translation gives CASSSTAAGKETQYF.

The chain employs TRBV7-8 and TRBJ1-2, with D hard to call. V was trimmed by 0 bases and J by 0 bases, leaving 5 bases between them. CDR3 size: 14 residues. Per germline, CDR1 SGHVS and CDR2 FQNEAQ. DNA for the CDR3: TGTGCCAGCAGCTTAGCCCTCGCTAACTATGGCTACACCTTC. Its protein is CASSLALANYGYTF.

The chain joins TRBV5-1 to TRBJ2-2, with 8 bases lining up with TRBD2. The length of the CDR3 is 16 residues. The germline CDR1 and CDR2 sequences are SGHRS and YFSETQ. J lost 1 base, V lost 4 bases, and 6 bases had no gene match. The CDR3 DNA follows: TGCGCCAGCAGCCCACAGCGGGGGCGGAACACCGGGGAGCTGTTTTTT. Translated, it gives CASSPQRGRNTGELFF.

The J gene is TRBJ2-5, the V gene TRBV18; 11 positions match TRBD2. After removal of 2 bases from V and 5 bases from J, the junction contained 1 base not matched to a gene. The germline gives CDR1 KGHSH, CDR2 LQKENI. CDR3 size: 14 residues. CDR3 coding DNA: TGTGCCAGCTCACCAACTAGCGGGGGCGAGACCCAGTACTTC. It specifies CASSPTSGGETQYF.

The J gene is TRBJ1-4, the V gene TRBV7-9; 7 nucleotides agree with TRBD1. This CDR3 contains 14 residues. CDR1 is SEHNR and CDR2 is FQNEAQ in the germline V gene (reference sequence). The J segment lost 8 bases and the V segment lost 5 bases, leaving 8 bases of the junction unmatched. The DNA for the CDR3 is TGTGCCAGCAGCCCCGGGAGGGGGCAGGAAAAACTGTTTTTT. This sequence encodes CASSPGRGQEKLFF. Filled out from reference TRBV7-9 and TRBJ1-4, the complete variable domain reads DTGVSQNPRHKITKRGQNVTFRCDPISEHNRLYWYRQTLGQGPEFLTYFQNEAQLEKSRLLSDRFSAERPKGSFSTLEIQRTEQGDSAMYLCASSPGRGQEKLFFGSGTQLSVL.

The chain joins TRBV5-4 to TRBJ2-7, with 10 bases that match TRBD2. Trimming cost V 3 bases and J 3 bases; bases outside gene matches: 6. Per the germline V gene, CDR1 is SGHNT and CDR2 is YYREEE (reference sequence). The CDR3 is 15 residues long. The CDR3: CASSSGPSGSYEQYF. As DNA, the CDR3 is TGTGCCAGCAGCTCGGGTCCTAGCGGGAGCTACGAGCAGTACTTC. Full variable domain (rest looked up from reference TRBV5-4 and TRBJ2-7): ETGVTQSPTHLIKTRGQQVTLRCSSQSGHNTVSWYQQALGQGPQFIFQYYREEENGRGNFPPRFSGLQFPNYSSELNVNALELDDSALYLCASSSGPSGSYEQYFGPGTRLTVT.

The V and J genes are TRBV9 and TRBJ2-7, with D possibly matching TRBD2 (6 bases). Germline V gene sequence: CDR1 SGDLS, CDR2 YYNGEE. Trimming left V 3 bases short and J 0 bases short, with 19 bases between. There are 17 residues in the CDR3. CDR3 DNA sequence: TGTGCCAGCAGCGAGGGACTCCTAGGGCCTGGCTCCTACGAGCAGTACTTC. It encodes CASSEGLLGPGSYEQYF.

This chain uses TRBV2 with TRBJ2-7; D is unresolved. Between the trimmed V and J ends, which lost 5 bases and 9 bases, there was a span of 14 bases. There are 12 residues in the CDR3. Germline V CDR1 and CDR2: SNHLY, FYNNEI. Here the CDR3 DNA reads TGTGCCAGCAGTCCTCTAGTCAGAGGGCAGTACTTC. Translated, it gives CASSPLVRGQYF.

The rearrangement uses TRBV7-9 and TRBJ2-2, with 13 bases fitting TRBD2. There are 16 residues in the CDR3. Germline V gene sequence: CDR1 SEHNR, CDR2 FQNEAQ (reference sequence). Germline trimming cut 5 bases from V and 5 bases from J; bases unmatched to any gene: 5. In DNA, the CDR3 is TGTGCCAGCAGCCCCGAGGGACTAGCGGGAACCGGGGAGCTGTTTTTT. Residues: CASSPEGLAGTGELFF.

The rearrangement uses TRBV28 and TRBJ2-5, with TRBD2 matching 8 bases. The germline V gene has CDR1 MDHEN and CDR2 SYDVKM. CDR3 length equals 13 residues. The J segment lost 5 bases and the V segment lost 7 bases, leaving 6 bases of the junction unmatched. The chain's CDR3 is CASIWSGSETQYF. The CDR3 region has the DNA TGTGCCAGCATATGGAGCGGGAGCGAGACCCAGTACTTC.

The CDR3 DNA is TGCGCCAGCAGCCAAGACACCGCTGGGGGGTACGCAGATACGCAGTATTTT. This gives the protein CASSQDTAGGYADTQYF. The rearrangement uses TRBV4-3 and TRBJ2-3; D may be TRBD2 (6 bases). There are 17 residues in the CDR3. The V end was cut by 0 bases, the J end by 4 bases, with 17 bases between. Per the germline V gene, CDR1 is LGHNA and CDR2 is YSLEER.

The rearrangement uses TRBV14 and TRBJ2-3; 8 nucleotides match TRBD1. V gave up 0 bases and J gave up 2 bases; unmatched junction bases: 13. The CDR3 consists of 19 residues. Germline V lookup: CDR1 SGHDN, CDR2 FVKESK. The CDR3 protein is CASSQEAHRGFQFTDTQYF. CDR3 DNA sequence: TGTGCCAGCAGCCAAGAGGCCCACAGGGGGTTTCAGTTCACAGATACGCAGTATTTT.

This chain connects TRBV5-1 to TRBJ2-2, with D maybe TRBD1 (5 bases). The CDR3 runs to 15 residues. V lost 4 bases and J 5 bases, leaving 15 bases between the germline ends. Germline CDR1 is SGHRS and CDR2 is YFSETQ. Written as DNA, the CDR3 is TGCGCCAGCAGCCAGGGATCCTACGATACCGGGGAGCTGTTTTTT. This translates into CASSQGSYDTGELFF.

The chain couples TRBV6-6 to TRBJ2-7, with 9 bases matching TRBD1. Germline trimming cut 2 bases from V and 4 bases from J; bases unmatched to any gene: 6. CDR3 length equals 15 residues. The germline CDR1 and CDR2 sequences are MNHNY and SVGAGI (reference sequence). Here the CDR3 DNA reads TGTGCCAGCAGTTACACCGGGACAGGGAATTACGAGCAGTACTTC. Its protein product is CASSYTGTGNYEQYF.

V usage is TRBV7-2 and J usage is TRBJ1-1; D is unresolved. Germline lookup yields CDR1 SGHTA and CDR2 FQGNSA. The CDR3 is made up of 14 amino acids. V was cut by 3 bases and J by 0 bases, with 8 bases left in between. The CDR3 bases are TGTGCCAGCAGCTTTAGCGAGCTGAACACTGAAGCTTTCTTT. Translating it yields CASSFSELNTEAFF.

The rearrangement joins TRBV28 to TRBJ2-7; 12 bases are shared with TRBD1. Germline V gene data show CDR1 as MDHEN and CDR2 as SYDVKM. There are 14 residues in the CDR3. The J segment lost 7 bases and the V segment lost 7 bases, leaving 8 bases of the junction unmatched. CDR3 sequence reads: CASTPGTGGYEQYF. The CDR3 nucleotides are TGTGCCAGCACCCCCGGGACAGGGGGCTATGAGCAGTACTTC.

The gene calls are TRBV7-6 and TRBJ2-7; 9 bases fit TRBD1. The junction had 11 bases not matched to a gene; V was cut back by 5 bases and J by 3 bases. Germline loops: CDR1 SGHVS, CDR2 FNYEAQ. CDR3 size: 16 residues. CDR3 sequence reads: CASSDNRKTGGYEQYF. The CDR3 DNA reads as TGTGCCAGCAGCGACAACCGTAAGACAGGGGGCTACGAGCAGTACTTC.

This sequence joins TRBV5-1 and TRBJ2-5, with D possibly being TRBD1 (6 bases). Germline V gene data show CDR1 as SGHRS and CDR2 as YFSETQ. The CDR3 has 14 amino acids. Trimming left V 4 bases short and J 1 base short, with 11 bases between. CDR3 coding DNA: TGCGCCAGCAGCGGGGGACAACTCCAAGAGACCCAGTACTTC. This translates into CASSGGQLQETQYF.